Below, 19 T cell receptor beta chains from the same sample are listed, as sequenced in a study of shared clonotypes between healthy human individuals. CD8 cells classed as naive were CD45RO-negative and positively selected for CCR7, excluding terminally differentiated effector memory CD45RA+ cells. Profiling relied on immunoSEQ multiplex PCR, and the TCRdb table lists in-frame clones only, not all of them. Of approximately 840,000 clones in the sample, 96% were seen once. The sequenced sample was naive CD8+ T cells sorted from blood. These receptors came from a man aged 30 to 39 in good health.

Only one count was recorded for this clone. The chain has TRBV7-2 and TRBJ2-1; 7 bases are a match to TRBD2. This CDR3 is 13 amino acids long. The V and J ends lost 3 bases and 9 bases, in that order; junction bases with no gene match: 5. Germline CDR1 and CDR2: SGHTA and FQGNSA. CDR3 in DNA: TGTGCCAGCAGCTTTGGCGGGAGTAGTGAGCAGTTCTTC. This sequence encodes CASSFGGSSEQFF. The full variable domain, rest sourced from reference TRBV7-2 and TRBJ2-1, is GAGVSQSPSNKVTEKGKDVELRCDPISGHTALYWYRQSLGQGLEFLIYFQGNSAPDKSGLPSDRFSAERTGGSVSTLTIQRTQQEDSAVYLCASSFGGSSEQFFGPGTRLTVL.

The rearrangement links TRBV27 to TRBJ2-4; D is possibly TRBD1 or TRBD2 (5 bases each). Trimming took off 5 bases at V and 6 bases at J, with 17 bases between the two ends. The CDR3 covers 15 residues. Germline lookup yields CDR1 MNHEY and CDR2 SMNVEV (reference sequence). The CDR3 region has the DNA TGTGCCAGCAGTCCCCAAGGGACGTTCGGAAACATTCAGTACTTC. It yields the protein CASSPQGTFGNIQYF.

The V gene is TRBV19, the J gene TRBJ2-1; 8 nucleotides agree with TRBD1. J gave up 5 bases and V 3 bases, and 6 bases lay outside the gene matches. The CDR3 totals 15 residues. Germline values: CDR1 LNHDA, CDR2 SQIVND (reference sequence). CDR3 in amino acids: CASSILAGGHNEQFF. The DNA of the CDR3 is TGTGCCAGTAGTATTTTGGCAGGGGGCCACAATGAGCAGTTCTTC.

V usage is TRBV28 and J usage is TRBJ2-2, with TRBD2 matching 13 bases. This CDR3 comprises 17 residues. Germline CDR1 reads MDHEN; CDR2 reads SYDVKM. V gave up 5 bases and J gave up 6 bases; unmatched junction bases: 9. The CDR3 DNA is TGTGCCAGCAGTCCCCGGACTAGCGGGAGTTTGTCCGGGGAGCTGTTTTTT. Protein product: CASSPRTSGSLSGELFF.

This chain uses TRBV7-8 with TRBJ2-7; possibly TRBD2 for D (5 bases). With 4 bases removed from V and 2 bases from J, the gap between germline ends came to 18 bases. The length of the CDR3 is 16 residues. Germline CDR1 SGHVS, CDR2 FQNEAQ. The CDR3 loop is CASSSKGEGTTYEQYF. The CDR3 bases are TGTGCCAGCAGCTCGAAGGGAGAGGGCACGACCTACGAGCAGTACTTC.

The gene calls are TRBV2 and TRBJ2-1; D gene unclear. Germline V gene sequence: CDR1 SNHLY, CDR2 FYNNEI. The CDR3 is 13 residues long. V was shortened by 3 bases and J by 4 bases, with 7 bases between the two germline ends. The CDR3 DNA sequence: TGTGCCAGCAGTGAGATTACTTACAATGAGCAGTTCTTC. Translation: CASSEITYNEQFF.

The chain uses TRBV27 and TRBJ2-5, with 15 bases matching TRBD2. V shed 1 base, J shed 5 bases, and the junction held 2 bases outside the gene matches. The CDR3 is 16 amino acids. The germline CDR1 and CDR2 sequences are MNHEY and SMNVEV (reference sequence). The CDR3 is CASSLLGTSGRETQYF. Here the CDR3 DNA reads TGTGCCAGCAGTTTATTGGGGACTAGCGGGAGGGAGACCCAGTACTTC.

The genes are TRBV27 and TRBJ2-3, with 10 bases lining up with TRBD2. V shed 5 bases, J shed 4 bases, and the junction held 3 bases outside the gene matches. The CDR3 sequence is 14 residues long. Germline CDR1 is MNHEY and CDR2 is SMNVEV (reference sequence). CDR3 coding DNA: TGTGCCAGCAGTGGGCTAGCGGGAGCAGATACGCAGTATTTT. This encodes CASSGLAGADTQYF.

This chain joins TRBV4-1 and TRBJ1-1; D is ambiguous. Per the germline V gene, CDR1 is MGHRA and CDR2 is YSYEKL. This CDR3 is built from 14 residues. Trimming removed 1 base from V and 2 bases from J, with 8 bases in between. In nucleotides, the CDR3 is TGCGCCAGCAGCCAAGGGACGCTTAACACTGAAGCTTTCTTT. It codes for CASSQGTLNTEAFF.

This chain connects TRBV18 to TRBJ2-7; 9 bases align to TRBD2. Germline V gene data show CDR1 as KGHSH and CDR2 as LQKENI. J gave up 3 bases and V 2 bases, and 5 bases lay outside the gene matches. The CDR3 is 15 residues long. The CDR3 spells CASSPSLAGLYEQYF. CDR3 DNA: TGTGCCAGCTCACCAAGTCTAGCGGGGCTCTACGAGCAGTACTTC.

The V gene is TRBV27, the J gene TRBJ1-2, with TRBD1 matching over 9 bases. V was clipped by 0 bases and J by 5 bases; unmatched bases: 13. The CDR3 consists of 18 residues. CDR1 and CDR2 from the germline V gene are MNHEY and SMNVEV (reference sequence). The CDR3 here is CASSLSRTGATVGYGYTF. The CDR3 bases are TGTGCCAGCAGTTTATCAAGGACAGGGGCGACCGTAGGATATGGCTACACCTTC.

V gene TRBV4-1 combines with J gene TRBJ2-7; TRBD2 is a possible D gene (5 bases). The CDR3 spans 14 residues. The germline gives CDR1 MGHRA, CDR2 YSYEKL. Trimming stripped 2 bases from V and 3 bases from J, with 11 bases between. DNA for the CDR3: TGCGCCAGCAGCCAAAGATGGGGAGACTACGAGCAGTACTTC. Protein: CASSQRWGDYEQYF.

The chain combines TRBV11-2 with TRBJ2-7; maybe TRBD1 (7 bases). Trimming left V 0 bases short and J 1 base short, with 13 bases between. CDR1 and CDR2 from the germline V gene are SGHAT and FQNNGV. This CDR3 comprises 16 residues. The CDR3 is CASSLDWQGGSYEQYF. CDR3 DNA sequence: TGTGCCAGCAGCTTAGATTGGCAGGGGGGATCCTACGAGCAGTACTTC.

This clone was observed once. J is TRBJ2-3 and V is TRBV28, with a possible D match to TRBD1 (7 bases). V was trimmed by 5 bases and J by 6 bases, leaving 21 bases between them. This CDR3 has 16 residues. Germline V lookup: CDR1 MDHEN, CDR2 SYDVKM. The CDR3 DNA is TGTGCCAGCAGTAATGAGGGGGCGGGAAATTTGGATACGCAGTATTTT. It encodes CASSNEGAGNLDTQYF.

The genes are TRBV6-6 and TRBJ1-2; D is possibly TRBD1 (5 bases). V shed 0 bases and J shed 7 bases, with 9 bases lying between them. Germline CDR1 reads MNHNY; CDR2 reads SVGAGI (reference sequence). This CDR3 comprises 13 residues. Written as DNA, the CDR3 is TGTGCCAGCAGTTACTCTTCGGGGGTTGGCTACACCTTC. Translating gives CASSYSSGVGYTF.

This sequence joins TRBV7-6 and TRBJ1-2; no definite D call. The germline CDR1 and CDR2 sequences are SGHVS and FNYEAQ. Trimming took off 3 bases at V and 3 bases at J, with 14 bases between the two ends. The CDR3 consists of 15 residues. The CDR3 loop is CASSFGPSTDYGYTF. The DNA of the CDR3 is TGTGCCAGCAGCTTCGGACCCTCTACGGACTATGGCTACACCTTC.

The chain employs TRBV11-2 and TRBJ2-7, with 12 bases lining up with TRBD2. The J segment lost 8 bases and the V segment lost 4 bases, leaving 9 bases of the junction unmatched. The CDR3 is 15 residues long. CDR1 and CDR2 from the germline V gene are SGHAT and FQNNGV. Written as DNA, the CDR3 is TGTGCCAGCAGCTCTCTAGCGGGAGGGGCCTTGAAGCAGTACTTC. Residues: CASSSLAGGALKQYF.

This clone occurred a few times. This sample includes further DNA sequences coding for the same CDR3. This chain connects TRBV27 to TRBJ2-7; D is uncertain. CDR1 is MNHEY and CDR2 is SMNVEV in the germline V gene (reference sequence). Trimming left V 0 bases short and J 3 bases short, with 3 bases between. This CDR3 is 12 amino acids long. CDR3 in amino acids: CASSLSGYEQYF. The CDR3 DNA sequence: TGTGCCAGCAGTTTATCAGGCTACGAGCAGTACTTC.

This clone was counted a single time. The DNA is left out, because the CDR3 cannot be placed on it with certainty; the CDR3 is given as TCRdb lists it. CDR3 sequence reads: CSVTRPRGALKLSF. The chain carries TRBV29-1 and TRBJ1-1. From germline, CDR1 is SQVTM and CDR2 ANQGSEA. The CDR3 is 14 amino acids in total, end residues counted.